The TCR beta chain described here comes from a study of blood T cell repertoires in COVID-19. The CDR3 consists of 14 residues. Germline V gene sequence: CDR1 MGHRA, CDR2 YSYEKL. With 1 base removed from V and 6 bases from J, the gap between germline ends came to 12 bases. TCRdb's table, derived via immunoSEQ multiplex PCR, lists solely in-frame clones and lacks some. The sample yields about 170,000 clones, around nine tenths seen once. V usage is TRBV4-1 and J usage is TRBJ1-1, with D possibly being TRBD1 (6 bases). The sample taken for sequencing was peripheral blood. This TCR was recovered from a man aged 55 to 70 with COVID-19, enrolled during active disease. The CDR3 reads CASSQADGQPEAFF. CDR3 DNA: TGCGCCAGCAGCCAAGCGGACGGACAGCCTGAAGCTTTCTTT.